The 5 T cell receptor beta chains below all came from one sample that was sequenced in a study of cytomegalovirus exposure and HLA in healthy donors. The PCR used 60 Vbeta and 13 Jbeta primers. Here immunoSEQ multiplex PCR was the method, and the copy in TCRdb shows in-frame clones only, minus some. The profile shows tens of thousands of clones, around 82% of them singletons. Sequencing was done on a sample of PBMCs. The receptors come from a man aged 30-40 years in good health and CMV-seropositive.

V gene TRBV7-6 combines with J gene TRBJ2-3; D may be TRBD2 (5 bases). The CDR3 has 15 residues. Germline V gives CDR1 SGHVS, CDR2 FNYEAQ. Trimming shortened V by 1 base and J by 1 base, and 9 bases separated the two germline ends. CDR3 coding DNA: TGTGCCAGCAGCTTAGATGATAGCGGCACAGATACGCAGTATTTT. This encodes CASSLDDSGTDTQYF.

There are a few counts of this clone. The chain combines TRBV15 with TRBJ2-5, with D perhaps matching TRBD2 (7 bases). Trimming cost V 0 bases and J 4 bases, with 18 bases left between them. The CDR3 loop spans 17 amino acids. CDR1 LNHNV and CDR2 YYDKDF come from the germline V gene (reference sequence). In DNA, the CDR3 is TGTGCCACCAGCAGAGAAGGTTACAGGGAGGGGCGAGAGACCCAGTACTTC. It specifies CATSREGYREGRETQYF.

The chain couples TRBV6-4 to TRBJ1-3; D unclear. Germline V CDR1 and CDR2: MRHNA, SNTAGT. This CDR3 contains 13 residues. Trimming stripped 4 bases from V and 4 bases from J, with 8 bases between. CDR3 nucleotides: TGTGCCAGCAGTGGAGATTCCGGAAACACCATATATTTT. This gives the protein CASSGDSGNTIYF.

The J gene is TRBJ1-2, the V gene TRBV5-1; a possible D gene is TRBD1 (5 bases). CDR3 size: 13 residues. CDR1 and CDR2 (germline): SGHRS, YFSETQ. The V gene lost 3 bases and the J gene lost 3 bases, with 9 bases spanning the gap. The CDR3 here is CASSSTGDYGYTF. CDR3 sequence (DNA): TGCGCCAGCAGCTCGACGGGGGACTATGGCTACACCTTC.

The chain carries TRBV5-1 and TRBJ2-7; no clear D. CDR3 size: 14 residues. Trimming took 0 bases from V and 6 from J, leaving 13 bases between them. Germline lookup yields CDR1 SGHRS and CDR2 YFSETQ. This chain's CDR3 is CASSLGQVPGEQYF. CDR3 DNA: TGCGCCAGCAGCTTGGGACAAGTACCCGGCGAGCAGTACTTC.